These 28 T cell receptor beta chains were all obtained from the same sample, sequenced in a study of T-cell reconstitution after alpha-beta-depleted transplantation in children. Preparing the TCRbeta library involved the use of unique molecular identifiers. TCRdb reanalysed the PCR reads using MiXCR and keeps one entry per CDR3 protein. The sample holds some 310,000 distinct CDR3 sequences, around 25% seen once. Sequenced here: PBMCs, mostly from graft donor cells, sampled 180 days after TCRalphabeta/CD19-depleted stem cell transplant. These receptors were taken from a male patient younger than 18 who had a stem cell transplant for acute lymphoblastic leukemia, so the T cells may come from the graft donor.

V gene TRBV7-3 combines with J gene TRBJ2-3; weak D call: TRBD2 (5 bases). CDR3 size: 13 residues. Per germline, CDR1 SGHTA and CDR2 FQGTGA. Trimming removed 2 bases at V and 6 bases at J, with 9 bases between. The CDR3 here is CASSLFWEDTQYF. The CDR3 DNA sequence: TGTGCCAGCAGCTTATTTTGGGAGGATACGCAGTATTTT.

CDR3: CASSSGTGTSYEQYF. CDR3 coding DNA: TGTGCCAGCAGTTCAGGGACAGGAACATCCTACGAGCAGTACTTC. The rearrangement joins TRBV27 to TRBJ2-7; 8 bases are a match to TRBD1. Losses at the gene ends were 4 bases for V and 1 base for J; bases not matched to a gene: 6. The V gene's germline CDR1 is MNHEY and CDR2 SMNVEV (reference sequence). The CDR3 loop spans 15 amino acids.

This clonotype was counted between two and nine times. This CDR3 reads CASSLSPIPGTGSLGTQYF. The CDR3, as DNA: TGTGCCAGCAGTTTATCCCCAATCCCGGGGACAGGCTCTCTAGGTACGCAGTATTTT. V and J are TRBV27 and TRBJ2-3; 8 bases are a match to TRBD1. CDR1 MNHEY and CDR2 SMNVEV come from the germline V gene (reference sequence). The CDR3 is made up of 19 amino acids. V lost 0 bases to trimming and J lost 8 bases; unmatched junction nucleotides: 19.

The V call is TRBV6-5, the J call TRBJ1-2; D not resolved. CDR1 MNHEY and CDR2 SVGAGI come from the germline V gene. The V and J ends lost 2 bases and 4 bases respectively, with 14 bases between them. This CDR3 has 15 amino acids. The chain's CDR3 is CASSYLKGIGYGYTF. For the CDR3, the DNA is TGTGCCAGCAGTTACCTCAAAGGGATCGGCTATGGCTACACCTTC.

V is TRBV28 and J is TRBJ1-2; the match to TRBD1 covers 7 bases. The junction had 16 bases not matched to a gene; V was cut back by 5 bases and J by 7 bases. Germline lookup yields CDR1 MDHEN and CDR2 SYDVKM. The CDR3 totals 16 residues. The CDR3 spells CASSLKGARRPSGYTF. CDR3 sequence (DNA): TGTGCCAGCAGTCTAAAGGGGGCGCGGCGACCTAGTGGCTACACCTTC.

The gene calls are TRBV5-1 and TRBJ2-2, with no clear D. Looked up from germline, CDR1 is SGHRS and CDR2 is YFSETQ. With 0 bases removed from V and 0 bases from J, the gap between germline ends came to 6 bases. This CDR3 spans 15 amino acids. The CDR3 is CASSLATPNTGELFF. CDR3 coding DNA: TGCGCCAGCAGCTTGGCCACCCCGAACACCGGGGAGCTGTTTTTT.

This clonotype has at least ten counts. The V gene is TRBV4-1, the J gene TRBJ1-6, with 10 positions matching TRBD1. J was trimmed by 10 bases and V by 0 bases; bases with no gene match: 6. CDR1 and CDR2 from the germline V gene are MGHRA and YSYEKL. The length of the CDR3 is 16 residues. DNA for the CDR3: TGCGCCAGCAGCCAAGATCCGGGACAGGGGACATCACCCCTCCACTTT. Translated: CASSQDPGQGTSPLHF.

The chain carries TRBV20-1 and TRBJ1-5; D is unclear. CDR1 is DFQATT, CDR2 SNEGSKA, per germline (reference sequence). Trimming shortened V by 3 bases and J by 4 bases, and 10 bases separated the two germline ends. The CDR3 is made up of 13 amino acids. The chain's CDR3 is CSARWSINQPQHF. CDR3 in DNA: TGCAGTGCTAGGTGGAGCATAAATCAGCCCCAGCATTTT.

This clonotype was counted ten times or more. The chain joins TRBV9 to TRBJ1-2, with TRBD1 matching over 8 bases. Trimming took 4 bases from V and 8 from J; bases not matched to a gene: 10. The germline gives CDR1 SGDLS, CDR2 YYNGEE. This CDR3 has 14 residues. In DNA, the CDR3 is TGTGCCAGCAGCCCTATTGGGACAGGCGGGGGCTACACCTTC. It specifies CASSPIGTGGGYTF.

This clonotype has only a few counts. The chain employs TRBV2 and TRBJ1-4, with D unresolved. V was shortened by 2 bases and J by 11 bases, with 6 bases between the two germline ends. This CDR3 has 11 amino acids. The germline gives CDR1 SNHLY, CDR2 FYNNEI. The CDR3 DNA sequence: TGTGCCAGCAGTGAATATCAGAAACTGTTTTTT. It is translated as CASSEYQKLFF.

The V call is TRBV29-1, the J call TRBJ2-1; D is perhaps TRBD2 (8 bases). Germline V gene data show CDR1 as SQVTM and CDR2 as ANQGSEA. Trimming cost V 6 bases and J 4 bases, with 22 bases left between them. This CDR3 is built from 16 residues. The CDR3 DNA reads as TGCAGCGTGGTTAGCGGGACAGCTCTCCTTTACAATGAGCAGTTCTTC. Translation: CSVVSGTALLYNEQFF.

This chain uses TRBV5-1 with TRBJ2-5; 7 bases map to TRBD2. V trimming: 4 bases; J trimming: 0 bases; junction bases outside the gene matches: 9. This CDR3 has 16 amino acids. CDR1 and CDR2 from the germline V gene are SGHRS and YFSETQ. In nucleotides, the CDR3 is TGCGCCAGCAGCGCCCGAGGAGCGGGGTACCAAGAGACCCAGTACTTC. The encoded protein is CASSARGAGYQETQYF.

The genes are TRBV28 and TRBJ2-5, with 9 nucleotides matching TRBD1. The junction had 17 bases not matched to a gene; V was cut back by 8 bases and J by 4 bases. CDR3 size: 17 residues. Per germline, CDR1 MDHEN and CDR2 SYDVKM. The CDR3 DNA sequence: TGTGCCAGCTCGGCCCGTATGGGACAGGGAGGTGGAGAGACCCAGTACTTC. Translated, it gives CASSARMGQGGGETQYF.

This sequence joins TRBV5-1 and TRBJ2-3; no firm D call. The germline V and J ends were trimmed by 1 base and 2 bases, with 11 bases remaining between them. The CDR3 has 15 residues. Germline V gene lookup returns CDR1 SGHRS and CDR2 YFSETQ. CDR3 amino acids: CASSLNPSSTDTQYF. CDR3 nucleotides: TGCGCCAGCAGCTTGAACCCCTCCTCCACAGATACGCAGTATTTT.

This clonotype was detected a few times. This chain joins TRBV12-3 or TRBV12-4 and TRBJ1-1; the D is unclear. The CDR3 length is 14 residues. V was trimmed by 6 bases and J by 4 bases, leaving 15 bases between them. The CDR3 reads CASSPLTFSTEAFF. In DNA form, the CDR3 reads TGTGCCAGCAGCCCATTGACATTTAGCACTGAAGCTTTCTTT.

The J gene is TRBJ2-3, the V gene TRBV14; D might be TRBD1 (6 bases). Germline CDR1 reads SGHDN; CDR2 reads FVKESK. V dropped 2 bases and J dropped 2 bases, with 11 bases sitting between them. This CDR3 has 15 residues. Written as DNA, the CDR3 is TGTGCCAGCAGCCAACGCTGGGGGCCCACAGATACGCAGTATTTT. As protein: CASSQRWGPTDTQYF.

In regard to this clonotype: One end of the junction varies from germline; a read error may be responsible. The CDR3 DNA follows: TGTGCCAGCTGCCAAGACCAGCTTATCAGGAAGGACGGCTTCGAGCAGTACTTC. This sequence encodes CASCQDQLIRKDGFEQYF. The chain couples TRBV3-1 to TRBJ2-7; D is uncertain. Per the germline V gene, CDR1 is LGHDT and CDR2 is YNNKEL (reference sequence). This CDR3 has 18 amino acids.

CDR3 sequence reads: CSARVGSSGANVLTF. The CDR3 nucleotides are TGCAGTGCTAGAGTGGGAAGCTCTGGGGCCAACGTCCTGACTTTC. The chain has TRBV20-1 and TRBJ2-6, with D unclear. This CDR3 is built from 15 residues. V lost 1 base to trimming and J lost 0 bases, with 7 bases between them. Germline loops: CDR1 DFQATT, CDR2 SNEGSKA (reference sequence).

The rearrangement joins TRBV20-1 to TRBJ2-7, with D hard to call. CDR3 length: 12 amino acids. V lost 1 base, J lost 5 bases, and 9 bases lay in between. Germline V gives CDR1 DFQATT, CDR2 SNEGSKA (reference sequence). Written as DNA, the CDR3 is TGCAGTGCTAGAGTGGAAGCGAACGAGCAGTACTTC. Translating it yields CSARVEANEQYF.

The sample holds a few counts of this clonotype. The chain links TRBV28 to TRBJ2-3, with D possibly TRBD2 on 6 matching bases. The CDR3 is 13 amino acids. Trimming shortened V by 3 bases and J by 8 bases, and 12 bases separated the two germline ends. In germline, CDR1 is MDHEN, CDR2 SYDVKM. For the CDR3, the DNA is TGTGCCAGCAGTTTCGCGGGGTTCGGTACGCAGTATTTT. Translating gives CASSFAGFGTQYF.

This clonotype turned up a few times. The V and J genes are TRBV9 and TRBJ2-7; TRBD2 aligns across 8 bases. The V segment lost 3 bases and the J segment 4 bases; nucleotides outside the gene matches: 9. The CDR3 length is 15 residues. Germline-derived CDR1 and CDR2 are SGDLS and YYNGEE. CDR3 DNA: TGTGCCAGCAGCGCTACCGGGACTAGGGGGTACGAGCAGTACTTC. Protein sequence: CASSATGTRGYEQYF.

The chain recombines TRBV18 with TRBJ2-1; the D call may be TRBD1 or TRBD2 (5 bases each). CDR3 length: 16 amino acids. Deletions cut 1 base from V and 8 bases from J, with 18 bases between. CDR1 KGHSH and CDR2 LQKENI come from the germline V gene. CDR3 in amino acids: CASSPLGGVGKYEQFF. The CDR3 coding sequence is TGTGCCAGCTCACCACTTGGGGGTGTCGGCAAGTATGAGCAGTTCTTC.

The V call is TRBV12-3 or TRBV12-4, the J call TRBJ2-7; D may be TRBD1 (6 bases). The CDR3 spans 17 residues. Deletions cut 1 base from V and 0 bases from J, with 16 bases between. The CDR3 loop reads CASSLGGQGRYSYEQYF. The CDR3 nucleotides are TGTGCCAGCAGTTTAGGGGGGCAGGGACGCTACTCCTACGAGCAGTACTTC.

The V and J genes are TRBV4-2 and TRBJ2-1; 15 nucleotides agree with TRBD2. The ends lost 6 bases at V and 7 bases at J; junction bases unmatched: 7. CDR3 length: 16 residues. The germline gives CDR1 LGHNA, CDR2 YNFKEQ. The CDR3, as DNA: TGTGCCAGCAGTTCACCGGGACTAGCGGGAGGAAATGAGCAGTTCTTC. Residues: CASSSPGLAGGNEQFF.

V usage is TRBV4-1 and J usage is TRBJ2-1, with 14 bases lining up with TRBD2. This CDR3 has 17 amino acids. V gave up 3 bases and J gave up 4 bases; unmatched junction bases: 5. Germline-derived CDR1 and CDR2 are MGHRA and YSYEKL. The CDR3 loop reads CASSHSGLAGAYNEQFF. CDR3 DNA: TGCGCCAGCAGCCACTCGGGACTAGCGGGAGCTTACAATGAGCAGTTCTTC.

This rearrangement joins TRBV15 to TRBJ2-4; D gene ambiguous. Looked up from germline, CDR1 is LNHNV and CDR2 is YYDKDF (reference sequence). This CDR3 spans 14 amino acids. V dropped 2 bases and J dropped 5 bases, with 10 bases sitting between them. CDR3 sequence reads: CATSRQRNQNIQYF. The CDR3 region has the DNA TGTGCCACCAGCAGACAGAGGAACCAAAACATTCAGTACTTC.

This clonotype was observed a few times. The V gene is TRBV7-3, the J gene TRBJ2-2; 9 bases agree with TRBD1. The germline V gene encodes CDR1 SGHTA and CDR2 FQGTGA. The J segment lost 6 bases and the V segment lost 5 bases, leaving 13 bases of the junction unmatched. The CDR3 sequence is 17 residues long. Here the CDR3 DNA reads TGTGCCAGCAGCGGACCAGGGACAGGGAAGTTCCCCGGGGAGCTGTTTTTT. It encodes CASSGPGTGKFPGELFF.

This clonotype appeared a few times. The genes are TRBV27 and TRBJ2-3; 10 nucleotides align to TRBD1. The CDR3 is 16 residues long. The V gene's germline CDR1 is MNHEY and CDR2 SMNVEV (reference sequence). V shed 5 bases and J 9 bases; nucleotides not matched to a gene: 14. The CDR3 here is CASSPRDRGPLVTQYF. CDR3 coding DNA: TGTGCCAGCAGTCCACGGGACAGGGGCCCGTTGGTCACGCAGTATTTT.